This TCR beta chain comes out of a study of CD8+ T cells in alopecia areata. This clone was seen a handful of times. RNA, once extracted, was reverse transcribed into cDNA for use as the sequencing template. Assay: immunoSEQ multiplex PCR; the TCRdb copy retains only in-frame clones and omits some. The profile shows 70,000 to 95,000 clones, roughly half of them singletons. Material for sequencing was NKG2D-high CD8+ T cells sorted from blood. This sequence originates from a human donor with alopecia areata.

The CDR3 sequence is CASSYLNGETQYF. CDR3 coding DNA: TGTGCCAGCAGTTACCTCAATGGGGAGACCCAGTACTTC. V usage is TRBV6-5 and J usage is TRBJ2-5; unclear D gene. Germline assignment: CDR1 MNHEY and CDR2 SVGAGI. There are 13 residues in the CDR3. Trimming stripped 2 bases from V and 5 bases from J, with 9 bases between.